This T cell receptor (beta chain) came from a study of response to subunit inactivated influenza vaccine. General study findings and limits: The authors suggested that every seasonal influenza vaccination recruits few new T cells.

The V end lost 0 bases, the J end lost 2 bases, and 10 bases lay between the germline ends. The CDR3 runs to 15 residues. Germline V CDR1 and CDR2: LGHDT, YNNKEL (reference sequence). TCRdb re-called the RT-PCR reads with MiXCR, one entry per CDR3 protein. Among about 520,000 distinct CDR3 sequences listed, more than 7% were seen once. This clonotype was picked up many times. What it binds is unknown. The source was PBMCs from blood, collected around 2 years after vaccination. J is TRBJ1-2 and V is TRBV3-1; D gene ambiguous. The receptor's source is a man in his fifties or sixties who received an inactivated influenza vaccine. This CDR3 is CASSQDLLQNYGYTF. As DNA, the CDR3 is TGTGCCAGCAGCCAAGATTTATTACAGAACTATGGCTACACCTTC.